This is a list of T cell receptor beta chains from one sample in a study of shared clonotypes between healthy human individuals. Clones were sequenced by immunoSEQ multiplex PCR, and TCRdb holds only the in-frame ones, with some missing. The sample lists about 1.5 million clones, 96% seen once, with approximately 1% in the top ten. Input material: naive CD4+ T cells sorted from blood. The source is a man aged 25-40 years in good health. Each CDR3 is given with its conserved first and last residue. A D gene is named only where the DNA matches it firmly. A row's size may be missing; if present it is once, few, many or a size class.

TGTGCCAGCAGCCAAAAGGAGCTAGCGGGATCAGATACGCAGTATTTT,CASSQKELAGSDTQYF,.,TRBJ2-3,TRBD2,TRBV14
TGTGCCAGCAGCAAGGGAGGGGCGGGCGCCAACTACAATGAGCAGTTCTTC,CASSKGGAGANYNEQFF,.,TRBJ2-1,TRBD2,TRBV5-4
TGTGCTAGCGGGTCCACTAGCACAGATACGCAGTATTTT,CASGSTSTDTQYF,.,TRBJ2-3,TRBD2,TRBV13
TGTGCCAGCAGCTTAACGTTAGGCAATGAGCAGTTCTTC,CASSLTLGNEQFF,.,TRBJ2-1,.,TRBV7-3
TGTGCCAGCAGTGAGAGGCAGGGAAACACTGAAGCTTTCTTT,CASSERQGNTEAFF,.,TRBJ1-1,.,TRBV25-1
TGCGCCAGCGCCCCGGGTGGCATTCAGTACTTC,CASAPGGIQYF,once,TRBJ2-4,.,TRBV10-2
TGTGCCAGCAGCTTATCTAGCGGGAGTTACGAGCAGTACTTC,CASSLSSGSYEQYF,.,TRBJ2-7,TRBD2,TRBV11-2
TGCGCCAGCAGCCAGATAAATGGACAGGGGGATACTGAAGCTTTCTTT,CASSQINGQGDTEAFF,once,TRBJ1-1,TRBD1,TRBV4-3
TGTGCCAGCTCACCAGGACAGGGGAGGAATCAGCCCCAGCATTTT,CASSPGQGRNQPQHF,.,TRBJ1-5,TRBD1,TRBV18
TGCGCCAGCAGTGGTTCAGGAGGAAACACCATATATTTT,CASSGSGGNTIYF,.,TRBJ1-3,.,TRBV10-1
TGTGCCAGCAGCGGACTAGCGGGACTCCAAGAGACCCAGTACTTC,CASSGLAGLQETQYF,.,TRBJ2-5,TRBD2,TRBV9
TGCGCCAGCAGCTCAGGACTTAAAGGGGCTTACTACGAGCAGTACTTC,CASSSGLKGAYYEQYF,.,TRBJ2-7,.,TRBV5-1
TGTGCCAGCAGTTTAGGCTCTTTTTCCTGGACTAGCGGGAGAAATATGAACACCGGGGAGCTGTTTTTT,CASSLGSFSWTSGRNMNTGELFF,.,TRBJ2-2,TRBD2,TRBV28
TGTGCCAGCAGCTTGGCCGGGACTAGCGGAGGGGGCGGTACGCAGTATTTT,CASSLAGTSGGGGTQYF,.,TRBJ2-3,TRBD2,TRBV7-8
TGCAGTGCTAGCGGTGGTGAGCAGTTCTTC,CSASGGEQFF,.,TRBJ2-1,.,TRBV20-1
TGTGCCAGCAGCTTAGGGTGGGGACAAACGGCAGATACGCAGTATTTT,CASSLGWGQTADTQYF,once,TRBJ2-3,.,TRBV7-6
TGCGCCAGCAGTCAATCCTTAGGGGCTGGGGCCAACGTCCTGACTTTC,CASSQSLGAGANVLTF,.,TRBJ2-6,.,TRBV23-1